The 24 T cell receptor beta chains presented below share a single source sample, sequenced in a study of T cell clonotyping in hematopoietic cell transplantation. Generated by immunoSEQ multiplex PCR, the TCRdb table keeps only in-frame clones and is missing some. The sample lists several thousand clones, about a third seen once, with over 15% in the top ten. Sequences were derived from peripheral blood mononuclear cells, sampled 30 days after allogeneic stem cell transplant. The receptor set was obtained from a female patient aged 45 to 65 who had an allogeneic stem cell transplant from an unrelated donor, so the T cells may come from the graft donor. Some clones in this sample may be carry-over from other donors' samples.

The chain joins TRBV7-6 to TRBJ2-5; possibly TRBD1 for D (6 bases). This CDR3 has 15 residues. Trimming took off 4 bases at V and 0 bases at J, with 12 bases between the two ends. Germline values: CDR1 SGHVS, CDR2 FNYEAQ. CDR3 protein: CASSSLQGYQETQYF. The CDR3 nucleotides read TGTGCCAGCAGCTCACTGCAGGGGTACCAAGAGACCCAGTACTTC.

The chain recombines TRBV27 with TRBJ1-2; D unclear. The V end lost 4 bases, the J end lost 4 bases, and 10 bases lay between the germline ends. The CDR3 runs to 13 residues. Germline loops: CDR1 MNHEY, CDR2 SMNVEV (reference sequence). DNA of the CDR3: TGTGCCAGCAGTTGGGGAGGCGGCTATGGCTACACCTTC. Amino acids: CASSWGGGYGYTF.

The CDR3 DNA sequence: TGTGCCTGGAGTGTACTGACTTTTGGAGGCTACACCTTC. Translating gives CAWSVLTFGGYTF. The chain employs TRBV30 and TRBJ1-2; D ambiguous. This CDR3 comprises 13 residues. Trimming shortened V by 0 bases and J by 8 bases, and 13 bases separated the two germline ends. Germline assignment: CDR1 GTSNPN and CDR2 SVGIG (reference sequence). The full variable domain, rest sourced from reference TRBV30 and TRBJ1-2, is SQTIHQWPATLVQPVGSPLSLECTVEGTSNPNLYWYRQAAGRGLQLLFYSVGIGQISSEVPQNLSASRPQDRQFILSSKKLLLSDSGFYLCAWSVLTFGGYTFGSGTRLTVV.

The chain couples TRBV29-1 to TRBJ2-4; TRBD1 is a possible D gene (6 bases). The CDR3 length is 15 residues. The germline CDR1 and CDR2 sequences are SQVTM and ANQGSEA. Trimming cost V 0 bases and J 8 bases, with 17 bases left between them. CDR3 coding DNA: TGCAGCGTTGAAGATCGAAGGGGCGCAGGGGACATTCAGTACTTC. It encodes CSVEDRRGAGDIQYF.

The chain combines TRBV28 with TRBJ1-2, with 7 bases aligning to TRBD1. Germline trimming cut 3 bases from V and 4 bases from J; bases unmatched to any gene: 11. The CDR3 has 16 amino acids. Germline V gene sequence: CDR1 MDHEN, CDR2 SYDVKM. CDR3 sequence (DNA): TGTGCCAGCAGTTTGGCTGAAGGGGGCGGAAGCTATGGCTACACCTTC. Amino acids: CASSLAEGGGSYGYTF.

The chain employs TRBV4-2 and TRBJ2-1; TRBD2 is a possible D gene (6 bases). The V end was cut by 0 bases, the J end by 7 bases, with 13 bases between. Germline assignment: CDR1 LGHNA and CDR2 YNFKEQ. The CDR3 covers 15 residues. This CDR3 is CASSQERGRLNEQFF. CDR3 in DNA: TGTGCCAGCAGCCAAGAGCGGGGAAGACTGAATGAGCAGTTCTTC.

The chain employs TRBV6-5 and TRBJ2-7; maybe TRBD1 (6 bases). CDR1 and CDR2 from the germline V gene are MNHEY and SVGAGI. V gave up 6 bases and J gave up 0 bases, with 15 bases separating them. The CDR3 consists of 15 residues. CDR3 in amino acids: CASRGTTGASYEQYF. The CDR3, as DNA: TGTGCCAGCAGGGGGACGACAGGCGCCTCCTACGAGCAGTACTTC.

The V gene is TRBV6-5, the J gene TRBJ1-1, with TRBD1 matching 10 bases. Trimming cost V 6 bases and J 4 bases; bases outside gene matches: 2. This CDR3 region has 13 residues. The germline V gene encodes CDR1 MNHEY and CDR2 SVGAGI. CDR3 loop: CASSRTGGTEAFF. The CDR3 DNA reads TGTGCCAGCAGCCGGACAGGGGGCACTGAAGCTTTCTTT.

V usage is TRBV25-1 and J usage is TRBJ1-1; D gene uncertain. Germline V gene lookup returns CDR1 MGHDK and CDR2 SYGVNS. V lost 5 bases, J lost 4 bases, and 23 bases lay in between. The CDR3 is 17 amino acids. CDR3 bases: TGTGCCAGCAGTAGTTTGTATAGGGCCTCAGGTAGCACTGAAGCTTTCTTT. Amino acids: CASSSLYRASGSTEAFF.

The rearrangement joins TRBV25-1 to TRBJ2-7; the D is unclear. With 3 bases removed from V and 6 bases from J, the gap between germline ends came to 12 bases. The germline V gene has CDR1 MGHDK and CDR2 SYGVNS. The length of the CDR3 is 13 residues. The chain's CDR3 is CASSDPGWGEQYF. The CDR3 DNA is TGTGCCAGCAGTGATCCTGGCTGGGGCGAGCAGTACTTC.

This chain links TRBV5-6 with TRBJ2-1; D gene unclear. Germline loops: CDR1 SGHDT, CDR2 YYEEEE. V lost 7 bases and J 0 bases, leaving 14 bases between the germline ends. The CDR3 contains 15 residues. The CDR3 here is CASFRTPLSYNEQFF. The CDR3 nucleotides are TGTGCCAGCTTCCGTACACCCCTCTCCTACAATGAGCAGTTCTTC.

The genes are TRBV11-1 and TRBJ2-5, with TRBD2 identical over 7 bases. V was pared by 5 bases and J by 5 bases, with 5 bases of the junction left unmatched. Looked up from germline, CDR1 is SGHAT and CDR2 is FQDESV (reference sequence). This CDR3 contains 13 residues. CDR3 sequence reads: CASSPGGVETQYF. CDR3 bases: TGTGCCAGCAGCCCTGGGGGGGTCGAGACCCAGTACTTC.

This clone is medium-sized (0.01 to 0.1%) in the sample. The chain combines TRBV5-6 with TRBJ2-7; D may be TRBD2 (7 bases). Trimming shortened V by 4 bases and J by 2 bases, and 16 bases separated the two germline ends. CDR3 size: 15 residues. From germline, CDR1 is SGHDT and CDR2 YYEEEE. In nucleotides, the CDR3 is TGTGCCAGCAGCGGGGGGGAGGGGGAACCCTACGAGCAGTACTTC. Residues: CASSGGEGEPYEQYF.

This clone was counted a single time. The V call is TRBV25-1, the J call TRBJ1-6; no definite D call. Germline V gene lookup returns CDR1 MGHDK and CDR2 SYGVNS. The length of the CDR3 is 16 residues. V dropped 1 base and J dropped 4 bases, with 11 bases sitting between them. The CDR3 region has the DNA TGTGCCAGCAGTGAATTACGCCAGAGTTATAATTCACCCCTCCACTTT. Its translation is CASSELRQSYNSPLHF.

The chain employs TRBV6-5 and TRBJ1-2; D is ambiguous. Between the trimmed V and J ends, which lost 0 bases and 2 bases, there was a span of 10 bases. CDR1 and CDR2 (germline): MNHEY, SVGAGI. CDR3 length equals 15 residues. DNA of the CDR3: TGTGCCAGCAGTTACTCCGCAGAAGTAAACTATGGCTACACCTTC. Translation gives CASSYSAEVNYGYTF.

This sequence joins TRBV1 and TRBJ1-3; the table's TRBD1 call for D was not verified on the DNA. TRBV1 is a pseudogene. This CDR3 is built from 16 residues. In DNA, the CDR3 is TGCACCAGCAGCCAAGACGGACAGGGTCCTGGAAACACCATATATTTT. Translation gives CTSSQDGQGPGNTIYF.

CDR3 sequence (DNA): TGTGCCAGCAGGGGATCTTTCACAGATACGCAGTATTTT. Amino acids: CASRGSFTDTQYF. The chain joins TRBV25-1 to TRBJ2-3; D uncertain. The germline V gene encodes CDR1 MGHDK and CDR2 SYGVNS. The CDR3 totals 13 residues. V was pared by 6 bases and J by 2 bases, with 9 bases between.

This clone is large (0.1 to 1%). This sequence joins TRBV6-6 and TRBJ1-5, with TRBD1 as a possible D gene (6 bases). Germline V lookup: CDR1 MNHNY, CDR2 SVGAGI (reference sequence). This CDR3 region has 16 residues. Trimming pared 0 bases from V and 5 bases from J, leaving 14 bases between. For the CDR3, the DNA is TGTGCCAGCAGTTACTCGAACACAGGGATAGATCAGCCCCAGCATTTT. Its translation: CASSYSNTGIDQPQHF.

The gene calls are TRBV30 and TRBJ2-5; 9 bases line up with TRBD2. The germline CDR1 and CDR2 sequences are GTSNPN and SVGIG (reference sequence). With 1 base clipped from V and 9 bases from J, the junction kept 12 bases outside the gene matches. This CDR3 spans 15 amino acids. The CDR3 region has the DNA TGTGCCTGGAGTGGAGGCCCTAGCGGGATAGTGGCCCAGTACTTC. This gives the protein CAWSGGPSGIVAQYF.

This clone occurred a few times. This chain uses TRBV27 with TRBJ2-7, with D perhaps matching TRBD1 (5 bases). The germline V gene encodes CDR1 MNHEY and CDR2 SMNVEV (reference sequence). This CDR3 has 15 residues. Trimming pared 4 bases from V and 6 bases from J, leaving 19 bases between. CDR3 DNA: TGTGCCAGCAGTTCAAATCAGGGAATTCAGGGCGAGCAGTACTTC. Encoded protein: CASSSNQGIQGEQYF.

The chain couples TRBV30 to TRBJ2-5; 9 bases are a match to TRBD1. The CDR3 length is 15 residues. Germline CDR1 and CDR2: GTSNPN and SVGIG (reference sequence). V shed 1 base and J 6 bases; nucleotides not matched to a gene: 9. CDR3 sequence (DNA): TGTGCCTGGAGTGCTGGGGGACAGGGTGTGAAGACCCAGTACTTC. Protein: CAWSAGGQGVKTQYF. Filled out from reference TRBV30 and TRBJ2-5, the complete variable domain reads SQTIHQWPATLVQPVGSPLSLECTVEGTSNPNLYWYRQAAGRGLQLLFYSVGIGQISSEVPQNLSASRPQDRQFILSSKKLLLSDSGFYLCAWSAGGQGVKTQYFGPGTRLLVL.

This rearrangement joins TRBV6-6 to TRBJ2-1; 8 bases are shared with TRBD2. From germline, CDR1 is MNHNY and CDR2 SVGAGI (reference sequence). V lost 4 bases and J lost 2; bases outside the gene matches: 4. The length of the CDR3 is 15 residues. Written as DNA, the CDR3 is TGTGCCAGCAGTTCATTTAGCGGGACCTACAATGAGCAGTTCTTC. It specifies CASSSFSGTYNEQFF.

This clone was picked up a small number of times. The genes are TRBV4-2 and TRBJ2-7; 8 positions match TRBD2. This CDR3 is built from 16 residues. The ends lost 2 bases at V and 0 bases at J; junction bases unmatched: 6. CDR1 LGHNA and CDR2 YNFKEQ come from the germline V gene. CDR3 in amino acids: CASSQIPREASYEQYF. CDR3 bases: TGTGCCAGCAGCCAAATTCCGCGGGAGGCCTCCTACGAGCAGTACTTC.

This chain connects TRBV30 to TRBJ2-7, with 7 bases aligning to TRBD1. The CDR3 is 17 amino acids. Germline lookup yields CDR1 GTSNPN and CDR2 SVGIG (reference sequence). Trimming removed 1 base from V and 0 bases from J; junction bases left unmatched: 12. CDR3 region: CAWSGLSGDSDSYEQYF. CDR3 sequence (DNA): TGTGCCTGGAGTGGCCTCTCCGGGGACAGTGACTCCTACGAGCAGTACTTC.